A selection of T cell receptor beta chains follows, all from one sample in a study of response to subunit inactivated influenza vaccine. From the RT-PCR reads, TCRdb called clonotypes with MiXCR, one entry per CDR3 protein. This repertoire shows 250,000 to 350,000 distinct CDR3 sequences, 22% found once; its top ten account for 10%. The material was PBMCs from blood, obtained 21 months after vaccination. The receptors here all came from a man aged 45 to 75 who received an inactivated influenza vaccine. CDR3s include the opening cysteine and the closing phenylalanine or tryptophan.

V	CDR3
TRBV29-1	CSAQGASGQPQHF
TRBV11-2	CASSLVVWGPSGELFF
TRBV5-1	CASSLDTNQPQHF
TRBV20-1	CSGRGGSQPQHF
TRBV7-8	CASSLDPARLNYGYTF
TRBV5-6	CASSSGGGRRYGYTF
TRBV20-1	CSATWDRLSSYNLPLHF
TRBV12-3/TRBV12-4	CASSSIPTGTQETQYF
TRBV3-1	CASSRLAGADTQYF
TRBV2	CASSGSTGIINEQFF
TRBV12-3/TRBV12-4	CASRQGQIGEKLFF
TRBV7-2	CASSPRGLSYEQYF
TRBV30	CAWLGQGNEKLFF
TRBV5-1	CASSPGTGAGSPLHF
TRBV21-1	CASSIRRGEAFF
TRBV10-3	CAISESWTGGNYGYTF
TRBV12-3/TRBV12-4	CASSFRGGRARQYF
TRBV12-3/TRBV12-4	CASRGGPEGYTF
TRBV5-1	CASSLGGSGELFF
TRBV29-1	CSVLTDYNEQFF
TRBV6-2/TRBV6-3	CASSLLQGTLNSNQPQHF
TRBV5-1	CASSKDRGGTEAFF
TRBV29-1	CSVETGVNQPQHF
TRBV2	CASSVIAGADYNEQFF
TRBV6-2/TRBV6-3	CASSYRTRPGTQYF
TRBV11-2	CASSSRGRAFF
TRBV4-2	CASSQRGEDTEAFF
TRBV20-1	CSARDIAEEQYF
TRBV7-2	CASSLAGGPYEQYF
TRBV5-1	CASSLGPTGEVSYNEQFF
TRBV29-1	CSVRTGLYNSPLHF
TRBV20-1	CSARTSGWPTDTQYF
TRBV20-1	CSARDLATDTQYF
TRBV20-1	CSARADDYQPQHF
TRBV3-1	CASSLQVTEQFF
TRBV4-3	CASSQDPGLAGVNEQFF
TRBV20-1	CSANPTSGGTYEQYF
TRBV12-3/TRBV12-4	CASSLGLLYGYTF
TRBV7-9	CASSLGQGAHYGYTF
TRBV20-1	CSARAPNRGLLEFF
TRBV10-3	CATGDLDRKDSSYNEQFF
TRBV20-1	CSARVMGAEGNTIYF
TRBV27	CASSLTLGDEKLFF
TRBV7-2	CASSPRQGLRNTIYF
TRBV24-1	CATSDATGEYGYTF
TRBV6-1	CASSVSGRGGQPQHF
TRBV29-1	CSVGLAGVTDTQYF
TRBV6-6	CASSYKTYNEQFF